The 26 T cell receptor beta chains in this list originate from one sample, sequenced in a study of blood T cell repertoires in COVID-19. Here immunoSEQ multiplex PCR was the method, and the copy in TCRdb shows in-frame clones only, minus some. The data show some 150,000 clones, roughly 80% seen once. The sample was peripheral blood. These receptor sequences come from a man aged 55-75 years with acute or convalescent COVID-19.

The chain has TRBV15 and TRBJ1-4; the D gene is possibly TRBD1 (5 bases). Germline CDR1 is LNHNV and CDR2 is YYDKDF (reference sequence). The CDR3 consists of 14 residues. Deletions cut 4 bases from V and 8 bases from J, with 14 bases between. The CDR3 coding sequence is TGTGCCACCAGCAAGCTTGGGGCGGGGGAAAAACTGTTTTTT. This encodes CATSKLGAGEKLFF. Filled out from reference TRBV15 and TRBJ1-4, the complete variable domain reads DAMVIQNPRYQVTQFGKPVTLSCSQTLNHNVMYWYQQKSSQAPKLLFHYYDKDFNNEADTPDNFQSRRPNTSFCFLDIRSPGLGDTAMYLCATSKLGAGEKLFFGSGTQLSVL.

The chain is built from TRBV6-2 or TRBV6-3 and TRBJ2-3, with a possible D match to TRBD1 (7 bases). The CDR3 extends over 18 amino acids. Germline V gene sequence: CDR1 MNHEY, CDR2 SVGEGT. V lost 2 bases and J lost 2, with 20 bases in between. DNA of the CDR3: TGTGCCAGCAGTTACGACCCCGGAGGGGGCGTCCCCACAGATACGCAGTATTTT. It yields the protein CASSYDPGGGVPTDTQYF.

This clone is a singleton in its sample. J is TRBJ1-2 and V is TRBV6-5; D gene unclear. V was clipped by 0 bases and J by 6 bases, with 11 bases between them. From germline, CDR1 is MNHEY and CDR2 SVGAGI. This CDR3 region has 14 residues. In nucleotides, the CDR3 is TGTGCCAGCAGTTACTCGCGACGGGAAAATGGCTACACCTTC. Translated, it gives CASSYSRRENGYTF.

This chain connects TRBV6-5 to TRBJ1-4; 7 bases agree with TRBD1. Looked up from germline, CDR1 is MNHEY and CDR2 is SVGAGI. The CDR3 contains 15 residues. Germline trimming cut 3 bases from V and 4 bases from J; bases unmatched to any gene: 5. Here the CDR3 DNA reads TGTGCCAGCAGTTATTCGGGACAGAGTAATGAAAAACTGTTTTTT. This gives the protein CASSYSGQSNEKLFF.

This clone has more than one count but fewer than ten. The V call is TRBV19, the J call TRBJ2-1; TRBD2 agrees at 11 bases. Germline V gene sequence: CDR1 LNHDA, CDR2 SQIVND (reference sequence). The CDR3 sequence is 15 residues long. V shed 1 base and J 9 bases; nucleotides not matched to a gene: 5. CDR3 in amino acids: CASSIVSGGGSEQFF. The DNA for the CDR3 is TGTGCCAGTAGTATAGTTAGCGGGGGGGGATCTGAGCAGTTCTTC. Combining the CDR3 with reference TRBV19 and TRBJ2-1 gives the whole variable domain DGGITQSPKYLFRKEGQNVTLSCEQNLNHDAMYWYRQDPGQGLRLIYYSQIVNDFQKGDIAEGYSVSREKKESFPLTVTSAQKNPTAFYLCASSIVSGGGSEQFFGPGTRLTVL.

V gene TRBV20-1 combines with J gene TRBJ2-1; possible D gene TRBD2, 5 bases. The CDR3 has 14 amino acids. Trimming shortened V by 3 bases and J by 8 bases, and 17 bases separated the two germline ends. Germline CDR1 DFQATT, CDR2 SNEGSKA (reference sequence). The CDR3 reads CSASGGSLVHEQFF. The CDR3 DNA sequence: TGCAGTGCTAGTGGAGGTAGCTTGGTCCATGAGCAGTTCTTC.

There are a few counts of this clone. V gene TRBV2 combines with J gene TRBJ2-1; TRBD2 matches at 8 bases. The CDR3 extends over 13 amino acids. CDR1 and CDR2 (germline): SNHLY, FYNNEI. With 3 bases clipped from V and 8 bases from J, the junction kept 3 bases outside the gene matches. CDR3 sequence (DNA): TGTGCCAGCAGTGAGGTAGCGGGGTATGAGCAGTTCTTC. Its protein is CASSEVAGYEQFF.

The rearrangement joins TRBV6-2 or TRBV6-3 to TRBJ1-1, with 9 bases lining up with TRBD1. The trim removed 0 bases at V and 6 bases at J, leaving 23 bases unmatched. Germline V gives CDR1 MNHEY, CDR2 SVGEGT. This CDR3 is built from 21 residues. CDR3 sequence (DNA): TGTGCCAGCAGTTACTCGATAGGGACAGGGCTACCCGCCTTCCGGTCGGCTGAAGCTTTCTTT. Residues: CASSYSIGTGLPAFRSAEAFF.

The J gene is TRBJ2-3, the V gene TRBV19, with TRBD2 matching 8 bases. This CDR3 contains 15 residues. Germline V gene sequence: CDR1 LNHDA, CDR2 SQIVND (reference sequence). Losses at the gene ends were 10 bases for V and 5 bases for J; bases not matched to a gene: 14. DNA of the CDR3: TGTGCCACCCACCTCCCGGGAGGGCCCGGAGATACGCAGTATTTT. Translating gives CATHLPGGPGDTQYF.

This rearrangement joins TRBV4-3 to TRBJ1-6, with D possibly being TRBD1 (6 bases). Germline-derived CDR1 and CDR2 are LGHNA and YSLEER. This CDR3 has 15 amino acids. Trimming took 0 bases from V and 10 from J, leaving 13 bases between them. Here the CDR3 DNA reads TGCGCCAGCAGCCAAGAGAAAGGGGGTGGATCACCCCTCCACTTT. Its translation: CASSQEKGGGSPLHF.

The chain links TRBV27 to TRBJ1-5, with unresolved D. Trimming pared 2 bases from V and 3 bases from J, leaving 5 bases between. This CDR3 is 13 amino acids long. Germline loops: CDR1 MNHEY, CDR2 SMNVEV (reference sequence). The DNA of the CDR3 is TGTGCCAGCAGTTTACAGTACAATCAGCCCCAGCATTTT. Its protein product is CASSLQYNQPQHF.

The chain has TRBV11-2 and TRBJ2-3, with 13 bases matching TRBD2. J lost 2 bases, V lost 2 bases, and 10 bases had no gene match. Looked up from germline, CDR1 is SGHAT and CDR2 is FQNNGV. This CDR3 is built from 19 residues. The DNA for the CDR3 is TGTGCCAGCAGCTTACAGACTAGCGGGGGGCTTCTTATCACAGATACGCAGTATTTT. It translates to CASSLQTSGGLLITDTQYF. The full variable domain, with the rest looked up from reference TRBV11-2 and TRBJ2-3, is EAGVAQSPRYKIIEKRQSVAFWCNPISGHATLYWYQQILGQGPKLLIQFQNNGVVDDSQLPKDRFSAERLKGVDSTLKIQPAKLEDSAVYLCASSLQTSGGLLITDTQYFGPGTRLTVL.

The chain links TRBV12-3 or TRBV12-4 to TRBJ2-1; D is unclear. The length of the CDR3 is 12 residues. V lost 6 bases and J 6 bases, leaving 9 bases between the germline ends. This CDR3 reads CASSRLTNEQFF. The CDR3 DNA is TGTGCCAGCAGCCGACTTACCAATGAGCAGTTCTTC.

The V and J genes are TRBV6-6 and TRBJ2-1; 11 nucleotides match TRBD2. V shed 4 bases, J shed 8 bases, and the junction held 10 bases outside the gene matches. This CDR3 spans 16 amino acids. Germline V gives CDR1 MNHNY, CDR2 SVGAGI (reference sequence). CDR3 in DNA: TGTGCCAGCAGTTCCCGGGATAGCGGGGGGGTCCATGAGCAGTTCTTC. Translated: CASSSRDSGGVHEQFF.

The chain carries TRBV30 and TRBJ1-5, with 7 nucleotides matching TRBD1. Trimming cost V 2 bases and J 4 bases; bases outside gene matches: 5. The CDR3 is made up of 14 amino acids. From germline, CDR1 is GTSNPN and CDR2 SVGIG (reference sequence). The CDR3 is CAWSMAGGNQPQHF. CDR3 DNA sequence: TGTGCCTGGAGTATGGCAGGGGGTAATCAGCCCCAGCATTTT.

This sequence joins TRBV3-1 (or the pseudogene TRBV3-2) and TRBJ1-3; TRBD1 might be the D (6 bases). V lost 3 bases to trimming and J lost 0 bases, with 12 bases between them. Germline V gives CDR1 LGHDT, CDR2 YNNKEL (reference sequence). This CDR3 is 16 amino acids long. The CDR3 is CASSHALRGSGNTIYF. The CDR3 coding sequence is TGTGCCAGCAGCCATGCACTCAGGGGCTCTGGAAACACCATATATTTT.

This chain links TRBV9 with TRBJ1-2, with D uncertain. This CDR3 spans 14 amino acids. Germline-derived CDR1 and CDR2 are SGDLS and YYNGEE. V gave up 0 bases and J gave up 2 bases, with 8 bases separating them. The CDR3 DNA reads as TGTGCCAGCAGCGTAGGTCCGGGAAACTATGGCTACACCTTC. This sequence encodes CASSVGPGNYGYTF. The full variable domain, in which reference TRBV9 and TRBJ1-2 provide the parts outside the CDR3, is DSGVTQTPKHLITATGQRVTLRCSPRSGDLSVYWYQQSLDQGLQFLIQYYNGEERAKGNILERFSAQQFPDLHSELNLSSLELGDSALYFCASSVGPGNYGYTFGSGTRLTVV.

The chain joins TRBV6-2 or TRBV6-3 to TRBJ2-5; TRBD2 aligns across 12 bases. The CDR3 totals 19 residues. Per germline, CDR1 MNHEY and CDR2 SVGEGT. J gave up 1 base and V 2 bases, and 11 bases lay outside the gene matches. Here the CDR3 DNA reads TGTGCCAGCAGTTACGGTCTCCTAGCGGGAGGGCCTTCCCAAGAGACCCAGTACTTC. This encodes CASSYGLLAGGPSQETQYF.

The chain uses TRBV7-9 and TRBJ2-7; no definite D call. CDR3 length: 15 amino acids. In germline, CDR1 is SEHNR, CDR2 FQNEAQ (reference sequence). V was shortened by 1 base and J by 2 bases, with 12 bases between the two germline ends. The CDR3 loop reads CASSLVAGGPYEQYF. The CDR3 nucleotides are TGTGCCAGCAGCTTAGTGGCCGGCGGCCCCTACGAGCAGTACTTC.

The chain links TRBV9 to TRBJ2-2, with D tentatively TRBD2 (6 bases). There are 15 residues in the CDR3. The V end was cut by 3 bases, the J end by 4 bases, with 13 bases between. Germline CDR1 is SGDLS and CDR2 is YYNGEE. CDR3 coding DNA: TGTGCCAGCAGCGCTGTGGGGGGTAGCACCGGGGAGCTGTTTTTT. Amino acid sequence: CASSAVGGSTGELFF.

J is TRBJ2-1 and V is TRBV9; 12 bases map to TRBD2. Germline-derived CDR1 and CDR2 are SGDLS and YYNGEE. The CDR3 contains 15 residues. Trimming took 3 bases from V and 4 from J; bases not matched to a gene: 2. The CDR3, as DNA: TGTGCCAGCAGCGCTACTAGCGGGGGGTACAATGAGCAGTTCTTC. Translating gives CASSATSGGYNEQFF.

This sequence joins TRBV5-4 and TRBJ2-2; TRBD2 matches 7 bases. Trimming removed 2 bases from V and 4 bases from J; junction bases left unmatched: 11. The germline V gene encodes CDR1 SGHNT and CDR2 YYREEE (reference sequence). The CDR3 spans 17 residues. The CDR3, as DNA: TGTGCCAGCAGCTTTTTCTCGGGCGGGGGTGGCACCGGGGAGCTGTTTTTT. It translates to CASSFFSGGGGTGELFF.

This clone was seen more than once but under ten times. The CDR3 DNA reads TGTGCCAGCAGCTTAGAGGCCGGGACTAGAGGGACCCAGTACTTC. Translation: CASSLEAGTRGTQYF. V gene TRBV11-2 combines with J gene TRBJ2-5; 8 bases fit TRBD2. The CDR3 spans 15 residues. Trimming at V came to 0 bases and at J to 7 bases, leaving 7 bases not matched to a gene. From germline, CDR1 is SGHAT and CDR2 FQNNGV.

The rearrangement links TRBV5-8 to TRBJ2-6, with TRBD1 as a possible D gene (5 bases). Germline assignment: CDR1 SGHTS and CDR2 YDEGEE. V lost 5 bases to trimming and J lost 2 bases, with 8 bases between them. The CDR3 spans 14 residues. DNA of the CDR3: TGTGCCAGCAGGCCAGGGACTGGGGCCAACGTCCTGACTTTC. Encoded protein: CASRPGTGANVLTF.

This clone turned up a few times. The CDR3 DNA follows: TGTGCCAGCAGCTTACGGACAGGGACACCCGGGGAGCTGTTTTTT. Encoded protein: CASSLRTGTPGELFF. V is TRBV7-9 and J is TRBJ2-2, with TRBD1 identical over 8 bases. V lost 2 bases, J lost 6 bases, and 5 bases stayed unmatched. The germline CDR1 and CDR2 sequences are SEHNR and FQNEAQ (reference sequence). The CDR3 has 15 residues.

V and J are TRBV7-2 and TRBJ2-3, with 7 bases aligning to TRBD2. The CDR3 contains 15 residues. Trimming took 5 bases from V and 0 from J; bases not matched to a gene: 5. The germline gives CDR1 SGHTA, CDR2 FQGNSA. The CDR3 region is CASSTGTTSTDTQYF. DNA for the CDR3: TGTGCCAGCAGCACCGGGACTACCAGCACAGATACGCAGTATTTT.